These 8 T cell receptor beta chains were sequenced from one sample in a study of cytomegalovirus exposure and HLA in healthy donors. Vbeta (60) and Jbeta (13) primers were used in the PCR. The method was immunoSEQ multiplex PCR; TCRdb's version includes in-frame clones alone and lacks a portion of them. The sample comprises 130,000 or so clones, about four fifths of which are singletons, and more than 7.5% rests with the top ten. The sequenced sample was PBMCs. These receptors were taken from a woman aged 50 to 60 in good health and CMV-seropositive.

In nucleotides, the CDR3 is TGCGCCAGCAGCTCGAATAGGGGGTGTGAAGCTTTCTTT. It translates to CASSSNRGCEAFF. The chain employs TRBV5-1 and TRBJ1-1; the D gene is possibly TRBD1 (6 bases). V gave up 3 bases and J gave up 7 bases, with 13 bases separating them. CDR3 length: 13 residues. CDR1 SGHRS and CDR2 YFSETQ come from the germline V gene.

The chain joins TRBV2 to TRBJ2-1; a possible D gene is TRBD2 (5 bases). The CDR3 loop spans 14 amino acids. Germline CDR1 SNHLY, CDR2 FYNNEI. CDR3 protein: CAIGSRATYNEQFF. The DNA for the CDR3 is TGTGCTATAGGGAGTCGGGCAACCTACAATGAGCAGTTCTTC.

CDR3 loop: CASGLGQGTYEQYF. For the CDR3, the DNA is TGTGCTAGTGGTTTGGGACAGGGGACCTACGAGCAGTACTTC. The chain joins TRBV12-5 to TRBJ2-7; 8 positions match TRBD1. This CDR3 comprises 14 residues. The germline V gene encodes CDR1 LGHNT and CDR2 FRNRAP. The ends lost 1 base at V and 2 bases at J; junction bases unmatched: 1. Full variable domain (outside the CDR3, taken from reference TRBV12-5 and TRBJ2-7): DARVTQTPRHKVTEMGQEVTMRCQPILGHNTVFWYRQTMMQGLELLAYFRNRAPLDDSGMPKDRFSAEMPDATLATLKIQPSEPRDSAVYFCASGLGQGTYEQYFGPGTRLTVT.

This clone was detected a few times. This chain joins TRBV2 and TRBJ2-3, with TRBD1 matching 7 bases. This CDR3 contains 14 residues. The trim removed 6 bases at V and 5 bases at J, leaving 8 bases unmatched. Germline CDR1 SNHLY, CDR2 FYNNEI. The CDR3 loop is CASRRRGIGDTQYF. In DNA, the CDR3 is TGTGCCAGCAGACGCAGGGGGATAGGAGATACGCAGTATTTT.

The chain links TRBV5-6 to TRBJ2-3; 8 nucleotides line up with TRBD2. Per the germline V gene, CDR1 is SGHDT and CDR2 is YYEEEE. The length of the CDR3 is 12 residues. V trimming: 5 bases; J trimming: 5 bases; junction bases outside the gene matches: 1. CDR3 in amino acids: CASSRGGDTQYF. DNA for the CDR3: TGTGCCAGCAGTCGGGGGGGAGATACGCAGTATTTT.

This clone was picked up a small number of times. The CDR3 sequence is CASSLAGGTVMNTEAFF. Here the CDR3 DNA reads TGCGCCAGCAGCTTGGCTGGGGGCACTGTCATGAACACTGAAGCTTTCTTT. The chain uses TRBV5-1 and TRBJ1-1; possible D gene TRBD1, 6 bases. V was pared by 0 bases and J by 0 bases, with 15 bases between. Germline V gives CDR1 SGHRS, CDR2 YFSETQ. CDR3 size: 17 residues.

This clone came up a few times. The J gene is TRBJ1-1, the V gene TRBV5-6, with 8 nucleotides matching TRBD1. Germline V CDR1 and CDR2: SGHDT, YYEEEE. The CDR3 has 13 amino acids. V lost 0 bases, J lost 7 bases, and 2 bases stayed unmatched. The DNA for the CDR3 is TGTGCCAGCAGCTTGGTGGACAGGGATGAAGCTTTCTTT. Its protein product is CASSLVDRDEAFF.

This chain links TRBV7-6 with TRBJ2-7, with 12 bases identical to TRBD2. The CDR3 length is 15 residues. V gave up 5 bases and J gave up 5 bases; unmatched junction bases: 7. Germline V CDR1 and CDR2: SGHVS, FNYEAQ. The CDR3, as DNA: TGTGCCAGCAGCCCAAGGACTAGCGGGGCCAACGAGCAGTACTTC. This codes for CASSPRTSGANEQYF.